The present T cell receptor (beta chain) was sequenced within a study of blood T cells in healthy people across ages. Study-wide results and caveats: Per million T cells, TCR beta diversity dropped roughly linearly as age increased.

This clonotype occurred a few times. What it binds is unknown. V lost 0 bases to trimming and J lost 3 bases; unmatched junction nucleotides: 10. CDR1 DFQATT and CDR2 SNEGSKA come from the germline V gene (reference sequence). The CDR3 has 16 amino acids. Together with a sample-barcoded 5' primer, a J-beta primer mix was included in a second PCR lasting roughly 6 to 12 cycles. In TCRdb, the 5' RACE reads were re-called with MiXCR into one record per CDR3 protein. The sample includes 1,100,000 or so distinct CDR3 sequences, under 45% of them seen just once. Extraction yielded at least 6 micrograms of total RNA per sample.

The chain has TRBV20-1 and TRBJ2-7; 8 bases fit TRBD2. Material: blood. The TCR comes from a woman aged 55-69 years in good health. The CDR3 region is CSARDRVSGNLYEQYF. CDR3 nucleotides: TGCAGTGCTAGAGATCGGGTTAGCGGGAACCTCTACGAGCAGTACTTC.